Shown below are 22 T cell receptor beta chains from a single sample sequenced in a study of blood T cell repertoires in COVID-19. The assay was immunoSEQ multiplex PCR, and TCRdb's table has in-frame clones only and misses some. This table has some 42,000 clones, approximately 85% appearing once. The sequencing input was peripheral blood. The receptors here all came from a human donor in a cohort sampled during active COVID-19.

The chain combines TRBV14 with TRBJ1-6; a weak D match, TRBD1 (6 bases). The CDR3 spans 14 residues. Germline assignment: CDR1 SGHDN and CDR2 FVKESK. Between the trimmed V and J ends, which lost 0 bases and 14 bases, there was a span of 14 bases. The chain's CDR3 is CASSQDAGHRALHF. The CDR3 DNA follows: TGTGCCAGCAGCCAAGATGCCGGTCACAGGGCCCTCCACTTT.

This clone was seen once. The chain has TRBV2 and TRBJ2-4; weak D call: TRBD2 (5 bases). Germline assignment: CDR1 SNHLY and CDR2 FYNNEI. The CDR3 runs to 17 residues. V was shortened by 0 bases and J by 3 bases, with 15 bases between the two germline ends. CDR3 region: CASSEAPLLRVKNIQYF. The CDR3 region has the DNA TGTGCCAGCAGTGAAGCGCCTCTCCTGAGGGTCAAAAACATTCAGTACTTC.

The chain uses TRBV6-2 or TRBV6-3 and TRBJ2-2; the D is unclear. Germline-derived CDR1 and CDR2 are MNHEY and SVGEGT. The CDR3 consists of 11 residues. V shed 6 bases and J shed 9 bases, with 8 bases lying between them. The chain's CDR3 is CASSLVRELFF. The CDR3 DNA sequence: TGTGCCAGCAGCCTCGTTCGGGAGCTGTTTTTT.

The rearrangement uses TRBV2 and TRBJ1-4; D gene ambiguous. Germline CDR1 is SNHLY and CDR2 is FYNNEI. CDR3 length: 11 residues. Trimming removed 8 bases at V and 6 bases at J, with 7 bases between. The CDR3 DNA reads as TGTGCCAGCCAGGTTGATGAAAAACTGTTTTTT. Protein: CASQVDEKLFF.

This rearrangement joins TRBV24-1 to TRBJ2-1; 9 bases are shared with TRBD2. CDR3 length: 15 residues. The J segment lost 2 bases and the V segment lost 7 bases, leaving 5 bases of the junction unmatched. CDR1 KGHDR and CDR2 SFDVKD come from the germline V gene. The CDR3 loop reads CATRGAGGPYNEQFF. CDR3 in DNA: TGTGCCACCAGGGGAGCGGGGGGTCCCTACAATGAGCAGTTCTTC.

The chain has TRBV2 and TRBJ2-5; D gene unclear. This CDR3 has 13 amino acids. Germline V CDR1 and CDR2: SNHLY, FYNNEI. V was shortened by 8 bases and J by 3 bases, with 13 bases between the two germline ends. Here the CDR3 reads CASVARREETQYF. For the CDR3, the DNA is TGTGCCAGCGTGGCGCGGAGAGAAGAGACCCAGTACTTC.

The chain carries TRBV11-2 and TRBJ2-1, with a tentative D call TRBD1 (6 bases). Looked up from germline, CDR1 is SGHAT and CDR2 is FQNNGV. The CDR3 length is 12 residues. V lost 6 bases, J lost 6 bases, and 9 bases lay in between. The CDR3 nucleotides read TGTGCCAGCAGTAGAGGGGGCAATGAGCAGTTCTTC. It translates to CASSRGGNEQFF.

The J gene is TRBJ2-3, the V gene TRBV9, with 10 bases matching TRBD2. The J segment lost 6 bases and the V segment lost 0 bases, leaving 7 bases of the junction unmatched. Germline V CDR1 and CDR2: SGDLS, YYNGEE. The CDR3 contains 16 residues. CDR3 nucleotides: TGTGCCAGCAGCGTAGGTCGCCTAGCGGGGGTGGATACGCAGTATTTT. Protein sequence: CASSVGRLAGVDTQYF.

The J gene is TRBJ2-7, the V gene TRBV3-1 (or the pseudogene TRBV3-2); D unresolved. The CDR3 runs 15 residues. Germline assignment: CDR1 LGHDT and CDR2 YNNKEL (reference sequence). The V gene lost 1 base and the J gene lost 0 bases, with 10 bases spanning the gap. The CDR3 coding sequence is TGTGCCAGCAGCCAAGGGCAGGAAAACTCCTACGAGCAGTACTTC. This encodes CASSQGQENSYEQYF.

The CDR3 region has the DNA TGTGCCACCAGTGATTTGTCCTTCAATCAGCCCCAGCATTTT. Its protein product is CATSDLSFNQPQHF. This chain connects TRBV24-1 to TRBJ1-5; D call uncertain. Trimming removed 0 bases at V and 3 bases at J, with 5 bases between. The CDR3 runs to 14 residues. The germline V gene encodes CDR1 KGHDR and CDR2 SFDVKD.

CDR3 DNA sequence: TGTGCCAGTTGGCCGGCGGGGAGCTCCTATAATTCACCCCTCCACTTT. It codes for CASWPAGSSYNSPLHF. V usage is TRBV28 and J usage is TRBJ1-6; D ambiguous. V lost 9 bases and J 0 bases, leaving 15 bases between the germline ends. Germline V gene lookup returns CDR1 MDHEN and CDR2 SYDVKM. The CDR3 sequence is 16 residues long.

The chain recombines TRBV6-2 or TRBV6-3 with TRBJ1-4; 7 bases agree with TRBD1. This CDR3 has 15 residues. The junction had 14 bases not matched to a gene; V was cut back by 5 bases and J by 11 bases. Germline CDR1 reads MNHEY; CDR2 reads SVGEGT. The CDR3 loop reads CASSKRADLGQKLFF. CDR3 coding DNA: TGTGCCAGCAGTAAAAGAGCGGATCTGGGACAGAAACTGTTTTTT.

This chain links TRBV7-2 with TRBJ1-5; no definite D call. V was trimmed by 4 bases and J by 1 base, leaving 5 bases between them. This CDR3 is built from 13 residues. The germline gives CDR1 SGHTA, CDR2 FQGNSA. CDR3 region: CASSSSSNQPQHF. The CDR3, as DNA: TGTGCCAGCAGCTCATCAAGCAATCAGCCCCAGCATTTT.

This clone showed up just once. V usage is TRBV25-1 and J usage is TRBJ1-4; TRBD1 agrees at 7 bases. J gave up 4 bases and V 5 bases, and 4 bases lay outside the gene matches. Germline V gene data show CDR1 as MGHDK and CDR2 as SYGVNS. There are 14 residues in the CDR3. Here the CDR3 DNA reads TGTGCCAGCAGTTGGACAGGCCTTAATGAAAAACTGTTTTTT. It is translated as CASSWTGLNEKLFF.

The chain couples TRBV7-9 to TRBJ2-3; 8 bases agree with TRBD1. Germline assignment: CDR1 SEHNR and CDR2 FQNEAQ (reference sequence). The CDR3 has 15 residues. V gave up 5 bases and J gave up 2 bases; unmatched junction bases: 6. For the CDR3, the DNA is TGTGCCAGCAGCGCCCGGACAGGGCTCACAGATACGCAGTATTTT. Its protein is CASSARTGLTDTQYF. Full variable domain (remainder filled in from reference TRBV7-9 and TRBJ2-3): DTGVSQNPRHKITKRGQNVTFRCDPISEHNRLYWYRQTLGQGPEFLTYFQNEAQLEKSRLLSDRFSAERPKGSFSTLEIQRTEQGDSAMYLCASSARTGLTDTQYFGPGTRLTVL.

The chain carries TRBV29-1 and TRBJ2-2; weak D call: TRBD1 (6 bases). Germline CDR1 reads SQVTM; CDR2 reads ANQGSEA. CDR3 length equals 14 residues. The V end lost 6 bases, the J end lost 1 base, and 12 bases lay between the germline ends. The CDR3 DNA reads TGCAGCGTCGCAGGGGAATGGAACACCGGGGAGCTGTTTTTT. It yields the protein CSVAGEWNTGELFF.

The chain recombines TRBV7-8 with TRBJ2-5, with D perhaps matching TRBD1 (5 bases). The CDR3 consists of 15 residues. Trimming removed 5 bases from V and 0 bases from J, with 13 bases in between. From germline, CDR1 is SGHVS and CDR2 FQNEAQ. The CDR3 DNA follows: TGTGCCAGCAGCCCGACACGGACACACCAAGAGACCCAGTACTTC. Its protein is CASSPTRTHQETQYF.

The V gene is TRBV7-8, the J gene TRBJ1-4; D unresolved. V was shortened by 5 bases and J by 3 bases, with 10 bases between the two germline ends. Germline-derived CDR1 and CDR2 are SGHVS and FQNEAQ. This CDR3 comprises 14 residues. CDR3 coding DNA: TGTGCCAGCAGCCTCGGGGTGGCTAATGAAAAACTGTTTTTT. It specifies CASSLGVANEKLFF.

The chain has TRBV19 and TRBJ2-7, with 9 nucleotides matching TRBD1. Trimming removed 4 bases from V and 3 bases from J; junction bases left unmatched: 7. CDR1 is LNHDA, CDR2 SQIVND, per germline (reference sequence). The CDR3 spans 15 residues. The CDR3 loop is CASSTGQGRFYEQYF. CDR3 coding DNA: TGTGCCAGTAGTACAGGACAGGGGAGATTCTACGAGCAGTACTTC. Based on the CDR3 plus reference TRBV19 and TRBJ2-7, the full variable domain is DGGITQSPKYLFRKEGQNVTLSCEQNLNHDAMYWYRQDPGQGLRLIYYSQIVNDFQKGDIAEGYSVSREKKESFPLTVTSAQKNPTAFYLCASSTGQGRFYEQYFGPGTRLTVT.

The chain carries TRBV2 and TRBJ2-5; perhaps TRBD2 as D (6 bases). Germline lookup yields CDR1 SNHLY and CDR2 FYNNEI. Trimming shortened V by 6 bases and J by 9 bases, and 14 bases separated the two germline ends. This CDR3 has 12 residues. The DNA for the CDR3 is TGTGCCAGCAGGTTGGAACGCGGGGCCCAGTACTTC. Protein sequence: CASRLERGAQYF.

The chain is built from TRBV2 and TRBJ2-5, with TRBD2 identical over 7 bases. The CDR3 totals 12 residues. V trimming: 9 bases; J trimming: 5 bases; junction bases outside the gene matches: 6. CDR1 and CDR2 (germline): SNHLY, FYNNEI. For the CDR3, the DNA is TGTGCCAGTGGGAGGGGTAGTGAGACCCAGTACTTC. Its protein product is CASGRGSETQYF. Based on the CDR3 plus reference TRBV2 and TRBJ2-5, the full variable domain is EPEVTQTPSHQVTQMGQEVILRCVPISNHLYFYWYRQILGQKVEFLVSFYNNEISEKSEIFDDQFSVERPDGSNFTLKIRSTKLEDSAMYFCASGRGSETQYFGPGTRLLVL.

The chain carries TRBV5-6 and TRBJ1-6; D unresolved. Germline CDR1 SGHDT, CDR2 YYEEEE. V lost 1 base and J lost 4, with 9 bases in between. The CDR3 runs to 15 residues. DNA of the CDR3: TGTGCCAGCAGCTTGATGTCGGTTTATAATTCACCCCTCCACTTT. It encodes CASSLMSVYNSPLHF.